Given below is one T cell receptor beta chain in context. The data were taken from a study of shared clonotypes between healthy human individuals. The data were produced by immunoSEQ multiplex PCR, yet TCRdb's version contains in-frame clones alone and is incomplete. The profile shows 450,000 to 550,000 clones, 79% of them singletons. Looked up from germline, CDR1 is MNHEY and CDR2 is SVGAGI. Trimming removed 8 bases at V and 2 bases at J, with 11 bases between. The CDR3 is 13 residues long. Sequencing used PBMCs. This sequence originates from a woman aged 40 to 50 in good health. Some clones in this sample may be carry-over from other donors' samples. The J gene is TRBJ2-3, the V gene TRBV6-5; no reliable D call. In DNA, the CDR3 is TGTGCCAGCGCTTCCCTCGCCACAGATACGCAGTATTTT. Translating it yields CASASLATDTQYF.